This T cell receptor beta chain was found in a study of CD8 T cells in ankylosing spondylitis. Study-wide results and limits: The study identified a TCR beta motif of eight highly homologous variants that appeared characteristic of ankylosing spondylitis blood. Disease-linked clones, CD8+, were relatively rare in peripheral blood.

The germline V gene has CDR1 SQVTM and CDR2 ANQGSEA. V gave up 6 bases and J gave up 2 bases; unmatched junction bases: 2. The CDR3 spans 12 residues. Construction of TCR beta libraries was performed using quantitative 5'-RACE with molecular barcodes. TCRdb re-called the 5' RACE reads through MiXCR, storing one row per CDR3 protein. The sample lists fewer than 200,000 distinct CDR3 sequences, around a tenth occurring once. In the case of this clonotype: What it binds is unknown.

This chain uses TRBV29-1 with TRBJ2-5; 8 nucleotides line up with TRBD1. Sequenced: blood, either unsorted or a sorted T cell fraction (not recorded which). The receptor was derived from a female donor with ankylosing spondylitis or in good health (not recorded which). The CDR3 spells CSVDREQETQYF. CDR3 bases: TGCAGCGTGGACAGGGAACAAGAGACCCAGTACTTC.